The rows below give T cell receptor beta chains drawn from one sample of a study of shared clonotypes between healthy human individuals. Libraries were prepared by immunoSEQ multiplex PCR; TCRdb keeps only in-frame clonotypes and omits some of them. This table has over 2 million clones, 90% to 95% appearing once. The material sequenced was naive CD4+ T cells sorted from blood. All receptors derive from a man between 18 and 35 years old in good health. Each CDR3 is given with its conserved first and last residue. D genes are given only for firm matches. For some rows the clone size is stated as once, few or many, or as a class when expanded; others skip it.

v_call	clone_size	j_call	d_call	cdr3_aa	cdr3_nt
TRBV5-1	NA	TRBJ2-7	NA	CASSPSSSYEQYF	TGCGCCAGCAGCCCCTCTAGCTCCTACGAGCAGTACTTC
TRBV18	NA	TRBJ2-1	NA	CASSPGGYDSYNEQFF	TGTGCCAGCTCACCCGGCGGTTACGACTCCTACAATGAGCAGTTCTTC
TRBV7-2	NA	TRBJ1-1	TRBD1	CASSLSAGGTEAFF	TGTGCCAGCAGCTTGAGTGCAGGGGGAACTGAAGCTTTCTTT
TRBV11-2	once	TRBJ1-4	NA	CASSSFGYEKLFF	TGTGCCAGCAGCTCGTTTGGGTATGAAAAACTGTTTTTT
TRBV2	few	TRBJ2-5	NA	CASSGQGGETQYF	TGTGCCAGCAGCGGACAGGGAGGGGAGACCCAGTACTTC
TRBV7-9	NA	TRBJ1-1	TRBD1	CASSPMTGITEAFF	TGTGCCAGCAGCCCGATGACAGGGATCACTGAAGCTTTCTTT
TRBV7-2	NA	TRBJ1-5	TRBD1	CASSLEQGARQPQHF	TGTGCCAGCAGCTTAGAACAGGGGGCCCGTCAGCCCCAGCATTTT
TRBV10-3	NA	TRBJ1-6	NA	CAISESGIDNSPLHF	TGTGCCATCAGTGAGTCGGGCATAGATAATTCACCCCTCCACTTT
TRBV25-1	NA	TRBJ1-4	NA	CASSESGRVTNEKLFF	TGTGCCAGCAGTGAATCAGGGAGGGTAACTAATGAAAAACTGTTTTTT
TRBV9	NA	TRBJ1-4	TRBD1	CASSEQGAGEKLFF	TGTGCCAGCAGCGAGCAGGGGGCGGGTGAAAAACTGTTTTTT
TRBV5-4	many	TRBJ2-7	NA	CASSSGKARGTYEQYF	TGTGCCAGCAGCTCCGGCAAAGCGAGGGGGACGTACGAGCAGTACTTC
TRBV27	NA	TRBJ1-3	NA	CASSLSRAAGNTIYF	TGTGCCAGCAGTTTATCGAGGGCAGCTGGAAACACCATATATTTT
TRBV2	few	TRBJ1-6	NA	CASSGRVKNSPLHF	TGTGCCAGCAGTGGGAGGGTCAAAAATTCACCCCTCCACTTT
TRBV5-6	NA	TRBJ2-1	TRBD2	CASSIILAGVLDEQFF	TGTGCCAGCAGCATAATTTTAGCGGGAGTTCTCGATGAGCAGTTCTTC
TRBV4-1	NA	TRBJ2-3	NA	CASSQPGQSYHTDTQYF	TGCGCCAGCAGCCAACCCGGACAGTCCTATCACACAGATACGCAGTATTTT
TRBV6-1	NA	TRBJ1-6	NA	CASREDSNYNSPLHF	TGTGCCAGCAGAGAGGACAGTAACTATAATTCACCCCTCCACTTT
TRBV7-2	NA	TRBJ1-1	NA	CASSLGGQNTEAFF	TGTGCCAGCAGCTTAGGGGGACAGAACACTGAAGCTTTCTTT
TRBV5-1	NA	TRBJ1-5	NA	CASSAGGNGQPQHF	TGCGCCAGCAGCGCGGGGGGGAACGGGCAGCCCCAGCATTTT
TRBV5-1	NA	TRBJ2-1	TRBD2	CASSFDAGGSDEQFF	TGCGCCAGCAGCTTCGATGCGGGAGGGTCTGATGAGCAGTTCTTC
TRBV5-4	NA	TRBJ2-2	NA	CASSLVDRINTGELFF	TGTGCCAGCAGCTTGGTTGACAGAATAAACACCGGGGAGCTGTTTTTT
TRBV11-2	NA	TRBJ2-2	NA	CASSISLYRTLNTGELFF	TGTGCCAGCAGCATAAGCCTTTATAGGACACTAAACACCGGGGAGCTGTTTTTT
TRBV6-1	once	TRBJ1-1	NA	CASSAWSTNTEAFF	TGTGCCAGCAGTGCGTGGAGCACCAACACTGAAGCTTTCTTT
TRBV30	NA	TRBJ2-2	NA	CASRGSNTGELFF	TGTGCTTCCCGGGGATCGAACACCGGGGAGCTGTTTTTT
TRBV7-3	few	TRBJ1-4	NA	CASSPQTGPNEKLFF	TGTGCCAGCAGCCCTCAGACAGGTCCTAATGAAAAACTGTTTTTT
TRBV4-3	NA	TRBJ2-7	NA	CASSQTDRYEQYF	TGCGCCAGCAGCCAAACCGACCGGTACGAGCAGTACTTC
TRBV29-1	NA	TRBJ2-7	NA	CSVQNYEQYF	TGCAGCGTACAGAACTACGAGCAGTACTTC
TRBV5-1	few	TRBJ1-1	NA	CASSLTGAFENTEAFF	TGCGCCAGCAGCTTAACGGGGGCGTTTGAGAACACTGAAGCTTTCTTT
TRBV2	NA	TRBJ1-1	NA	CASSTEVEAFF	TGTGCCAGCAGTACCGAGGTAGAAGCTTTCTTT
TRBV7-2	NA	TRBJ2-7	TRBD1	CASSHGQGAGEQYF	TGTGCCAGCAGCCACGGACAGGGGGCAGGCGAGCAGTACTTC
TRBV18	NA	TRBJ2-4	NA	CASSPETGEGYIQYF	TGTGCCAGCTCACCAGAAACAGGGGAGGGGTACATTCAGTACTTC
TRBV11-2	NA	TRBJ2-6	NA	CASSPQRAGANVLTF	TGTGCCAGCAGCCCCCAGCGAGCTGGGGCCAACGTCCTGACTTTC
TRBV5-1	NA	TRBJ2-7	NA	CASSLDGQRGNEQYF	TGCGCCAGCAGCTTGGATGGACAGAGAGGGAACGAGCAGTACTTC
TRBV6-1	NA	TRBJ2-7	TRBD1	CASSGTGGYEQYF	TGTGCCAGCAGCGGGACAGGGGGCTACGAGCAGTACTTC
TRBV30	NA	TRBJ2-5	TRBD2	CAWSTGLAGQETQYF	TGTGCCTGGAGTACGGGACTAGCGGGACAAGAGACCCAGTACTTC
TRBV7-9	NA	TRBJ1-5	NA	CASSLEAGKGQPQHF	TGTGCCAGCAGCTTAGAGGCCGGCAAAGGTCAGCCCCAGCATTTT
TRBV6-1	NA	TRBJ2-2	NA	CASSEDGELFF	TGTGCCAGCAGTGAAGACGGGGAGCTGTTTTTT
TRBV13	NA	TRBJ2-3	NA	CASSPPRTDTQYF	TGTGCCAGCAGCCCCCCACGGACAGATACGCAGTATTTT
TRBV6-4	NA	TRBJ2-2	TRBD2	CASRLAANTGELFF	TGTGCCAGCAGGCTAGCGGCGAACACCGGGGAGCTGTTTTTT
TRBV10-1	NA	TRBJ2-3	TRBD1	CASRPLDRLPDTQYF	TGCGCCAGCAGGCCCTTGGACAGGCTACCGGATACGCAGTATTTT
TRBV4-3	NA	TRBJ2-2	NA	CASSQEWTNTGELFF	TGCGCCAGCAGCCAAGAGTGGACGAACACCGGGGAGCTGTTTTTT
TRBV2	NA	TRBJ1-6	NA	CASRWTAEGSPLHF	TGTGCCAGCCGTTGGACAGCGGAGGGTTCACCCCTCCACTTT
TRBV7-9	NA	TRBJ2-1	TRBD1	CASSSGQGSYNEQFF	TGTGCCAGCAGCTCCGGACAGGGTTCCTACAATGAGCAGTTCTTC
TRBV28	once	TRBJ2-7	TRBD2	CASRTSGGSYEQYF	TGTGCCAGCAGGACTAGCGGGGGTTCCTACGAGCAGTACTTC
TRBV7-2	NA	TRBJ2-1	TRBD2	CASSLVGTSAANEQFF	TGTGCCAGCAGCTTGGTGGGGACTAGCGCCGCGAATGAGCAGTTCTTC
TRBV7-8	NA	TRBJ2-4	TRBD2	CASSLELAGTKEAKNIQYF	TGTGCCAGCAGCTTAGAGTTAGCGGGAACTAAAGAAGCCAAAAACATTCAGTACTTC
TRBV7-9	NA	TRBJ2-7	TRBD2	CASSRLAVANEQYF	TGTGCCAGCAGCCGACTAGCGGTCGCTAACGAGCAGTACTTC
TRBV13	once	TRBJ1-2	NA	CASSPREAGAANYGYTF	TGTGCCAGCAGCCCCAGGGAGGCGGGGGCTGCAAACTATGGCTACACCTTC
TRBV19	NA	TRBJ1-1	NA	CASSHAGVNTEAFF	TGTGCCAGTAGCCACGCAGGGGTTAACACTGAAGCTTTCTTT